These 23 T cell receptor beta chains came from one sample sequenced in a study of T cell clones after liver transplantation. Clones were read by immunoSEQ multiplex PCR, and TCRdb kept only the in-frame ones, dropping some. The sample shows 50,000 to 55,000 clones, 70% to 75% of them seen only once. Specimen: CD4+ T cells from blood, collected around 54 months after liver transplant. The receptors were sampled from a human patient who received a liver transplant. T cells may partly derive from the graft donor.

This clone was seen a single time. The V call is TRBV5-1, the J call TRBJ2-2, with D unresolved. V was shortened by 0 bases and J by 3 bases, with 6 bases between the two germline ends. The germline V gene encodes CDR1 SGHRS and CDR2 YFSETQ. The CDR3 spans 14 residues. As DNA, the CDR3 is TGCGCCAGCAGCTTGGAAGCCTACACCGGGGAGCTGTTTTTT. It encodes CASSLEAYTGELFF.

This sequence joins TRBV7-6 and TRBJ2-3; D might be TRBD2 (6 bases). V was cut by 5 bases and J by 0 bases, with 15 bases left in between. The CDR3 contains 16 residues. Germline-derived CDR1 and CDR2 are SGHVS and FNYEAQ. Here the CDR3 reads CASSPGASMSTDTQYF. For the CDR3, the DNA is TGTGCCAGCAGCCCGGGAGCGAGTATGAGCACAGATACGCAGTATTTT.

This chain uses TRBV15 with TRBJ2-4; D gene unclear. Germline V gives CDR1 LNHNV, CDR2 YYDKDF (reference sequence). The CDR3 runs to 14 residues. Trimming pared 0 bases from V and 7 bases from J, leaving 10 bases between. DNA of the CDR3: TGTGCCACCAGCAGAGATACGGGTCCGAACATTCAGTACTTC. Translation: CATSRDTGPNIQYF.

J is TRBJ1-6 and V is TRBV7-3; possibly TRBD1 for D (6 bases). This CDR3 has 15 amino acids. Germline loops: CDR1 SGHTA, CDR2 FQGTGA. The ends were cut back, 4 bases at V and 10 bases at J, with 17 bases in the middle. Here the CDR3 reads CASSSLGGAQSPLHF. The CDR3 coding sequence is TGTGCCAGCAGCTCCCTGGGGGGGGCGCAGTCACCCCTCCACTTT.

This rearrangement joins TRBV5-1 to TRBJ2-2; 11 nucleotides align to TRBD1. CDR1 is SGHRS and CDR2 is YFSETQ in the germline V gene. The CDR3 length is 16 residues. The V segment lost 0 bases and the J segment 3 bases; nucleotides outside the gene matches: 1. The CDR3 nucleotides are TGCGCCAGCAGCTTGGGGACAGGGGGCGACACCGGGGAGCTGTTTTTT. It codes for CASSLGTGGDTGELFF.

The V call is TRBV28, the J call TRBJ1-5; the D gene is possibly TRBD1 (5 bases). This CDR3 spans 15 amino acids. The germline CDR1 and CDR2 sequences are MDHEN and SYDVKM. V lost 4 bases, J lost 4 bases, and 14 bases lay in between. The CDR3 here is CASSSGPLQNQPQHF. The CDR3 bases are TGTGCCAGCAGTTCGGGGCCGCTCCAAAATCAGCCCCAGCATTTT.

This chain connects TRBV4-2 to TRBJ1-1; a possible D gene is TRBD1 (5 bases). V lost 2 bases and J 1 base, leaving 5 bases between the germline ends. The CDR3 is 13 amino acids. Germline CDR1 is LGHNA and CDR2 is YNFKEQ. The CDR3 loop is CASSQTGNTEAFF. The CDR3 DNA reads as TGTGCCAGCAGCCAAACAGGGAACACTGAAGCTTTCTTT.

As for this clone: This sample includes further DNA sequences coding for the same CDR3. The chain has TRBV9 and TRBJ1-3, with a tentative D call TRBD1 (5 bases). The germline V and J ends were trimmed by 4 bases and 0 bases, with 14 bases remaining between them. The CDR3 length is 16 residues. Germline V gene data show CDR1 as SGDLS and CDR2 as YYNGEE. For the CDR3, the DNA is TGTGCCAGCAGCCCCCAAGGGGCAACCTCTGGAAACACCATATATTTT. The encoded protein is CASSPQGATSGNTIYF.

Regarding this clone: The junction shows a germline mismatch at one end, possibly a read error. The V call is TRBV6-5, the J call TRBJ2-7; 9 bases are a match to TRBD2. CDR1 MNHEY and CDR2 SVGAGI come from the germline V gene. This CDR3 contains 15 residues. CDR3 loop: CASRSPGLASYGQYF. The CDR3 nucleotides are TGTGCCAGCAGAAGCCCGGGACTAGCCTCCTACGGGCAGTACTTC.

The rearrangement uses TRBV11-2 and TRBJ2-4; 9 bases are shared with TRBD1. The CDR3 sequence is 11 residues long. Germline loops: CDR1 SGHAT, CDR2 FQNNGV. Trimming at V came to 5 bases and at J to 13 bases, leaving 3 bases not matched to a gene. CDR3 bases: TGTGCCAGCAGCCCCGGACAGGGGCAGTACTTC. Translated, it gives CASSPGQGQYF.

The chain links TRBV15 to TRBJ1-2, with a tentative D call TRBD1 (5 bases). This CDR3 contains 16 residues. The ends were cut back, 0 bases at V and 3 bases at J, with 14 bases in the middle. Germline V gives CDR1 LNHNV, CDR2 YYDKDF (reference sequence). The CDR3 DNA is TGTGCCACCAGCAGAGATAGGTGGCAGGGCGACTATGGCTACACCTTC. Residues: CATSRDRWQGDYGYTF.

The rearrangement uses TRBV27 and TRBJ2-7; possible D gene TRBD2, 7 bases. Trimming cost V 8 bases and J 0 bases, with 17 bases left between them. The germline CDR1 and CDR2 sequences are MNHEY and SMNVEV (reference sequence). CDR3 length equals 15 residues. CDR3: CASSLGGGASYEQYF. The CDR3 DNA reads as TGTGCCAGCTCTCTGGGCGGGGGCGCCTCCTACGAGCAGTACTTC.

The genes are TRBV5-4 and TRBJ1-2; D not certain. The ends were cut back, 2 bases at V and 2 bases at J, with 7 bases in the middle. The CDR3 totals 13 residues. Germline CDR1 reads SGHNT; CDR2 reads YYREEE (reference sequence). This chain's CDR3 is CASSFQGNYGYTF. CDR3 sequence (DNA): TGTGCCAGCAGCTTTCAAGGGAACTATGGCTACACCTTC.

The chain carries TRBV9 and TRBJ1-1; 8 bases line up with TRBD1. Trimming removed 3 bases from V and 4 bases from J; junction bases left unmatched: 5. This CDR3 region has 14 residues. Germline V gives CDR1 SGDLS, CDR2 YYNGEE. CDR3 in DNA: TGTGCCAGCAGCGAGACAGGGGATACCACTGAAGCTTTCTTT. Translation gives CASSETGDTTEAFF.

In its sample, this clone was seen once. This chain links TRBV28 with TRBJ1-2; no definite D call. This CDR3 has 14 residues. The V end lost 2 bases, the J end lost 2 bases, and 9 bases lay between the germline ends. The germline V gene has CDR1 MDHEN and CDR2 SYDVKM. The CDR3 loop is CASSLDGRNYGYTF. In DNA, the CDR3 is TGTGCCAGCAGTTTAGACGGAAGAAACTATGGCTACACCTTC.

V gene TRBV10-1 combines with J gene TRBJ2-1, with 9 bases that match TRBD2. V shed 2 bases and J 6 bases; nucleotides not matched to a gene: 5. Germline CDR1 and CDR2: WNHNN and SYGVQD (reference sequence). This CDR3 contains 15 residues. As DNA, the CDR3 is TGCGCCAGCAGTGAGGCCCTAGCGGGGCTCAATGAGCAGTTCTTC. Translation gives CASSEALAGLNEQFF.

This clone was observed a handful of times. This chain uses TRBV9 with TRBJ2-7, with 10 bases lining up with TRBD1. The J segment lost 2 bases and the V segment lost 3 bases, leaving 5 bases of the junction unmatched. The CDR3 extends over 15 amino acids. Germline CDR1 is SGDLS and CDR2 is YYNGEE. Written as DNA, the CDR3 is TGTGCCAGCAGCGATGGACAGGGGGGCACCTACGAGCAGTACTTC. Its protein product is CASSDGQGGTYEQYF. The whole variable domain, remainder taken from reference TRBV9 and TRBJ2-7, is DSGVTQTPKHLITATGQRVTLRCSPRSGDLSVYWYQQSLDQGLQFLIQYYNGEERAKGNILERFSAQQFPDLHSELNLSSLELGDSALYFCASSDGQGGTYEQYFGPGTRLTVT.

This chain uses TRBV10-3 with TRBJ2-6; D tentatively reads TRBD1 or TRBD2 (5 bases each). The germline CDR1 and CDR2 sequences are ENHRY and SYGVKD. This CDR3 contains 15 residues. The V end lost 7 bases, the J end lost 3 bases, and 13 bases lay between the germline ends. The CDR3 loop is CAITPEGSGANVLTF. CDR3 DNA: TGTGCCATCACCCCAGAGGGGAGTGGGGCCAACGTCCTGACTTTC.

This chain links TRBV2 with TRBJ2-3; D is possibly TRBD1 (7 bases). Germline V gives CDR1 SNHLY, CDR2 FYNNEI. The CDR3 spans 14 residues. With 5 bases removed from V and 4 bases from J, the gap between germline ends came to 13 bases. CDR3 sequence: CASSSLRGADTQYF. In DNA, the CDR3 is TGTGCCAGCAGTTCCCTCAGGGGGGCAGATACGCAGTATTTT. The full variable domain, with the rest looked up from reference TRBV2 and TRBJ2-3, is EPEVTQTPSHQVTQMGQEVILRCVPISNHLYFYWYRQILGQKVEFLVSFYNNEISEKSEIFDDQFSVERPDGSNFTLKIRSTKLEDSAMYFCASSSLRGADTQYFGPGTRLTVL.

CDR3 coding DNA: TGTGCCAGCAGCAATGGGGGGCGAGGAAGCACTGAAGCTTTCTTT. Translated: CASSNGGRGSTEAFF. The rearrangement uses TRBV11-1 and TRBJ1-1; tentatively, D is TRBD1 (6 bases). Germline V lookup: CDR1 SGHAT, CDR2 FQDESV (reference sequence). CDR3 size: 15 residues. Between the trimmed V and J ends, which lost 5 bases and 4 bases, there was a span of 17 bases.

This clone was seen once. The chain recombines TRBV28 with TRBJ1-6; no clear D. Per the germline V gene, CDR1 is MDHEN and CDR2 is SYDVKM. CDR3 length: 11 amino acids. V was pared by 5 bases and J by 7 bases, with 3 bases between. The CDR3 reads CASSTNSPLHF. The CDR3 DNA sequence: TGTGCCAGCAGTACAAATTCACCCCTCCACTTT.

CDR3 sequence reads: CASSLEGATNEKLFF. The CDR3 DNA follows: TGCGCCAGCAGCTTGGAGGGGGCAACTAATGAAAAACTGTTTTTT. This chain uses TRBV5-1 with TRBJ1-4, with a weak D call TRBD1 (6 bases). V shed 0 bases and J shed 0 bases, with 6 bases lying between them. This CDR3 is built from 15 residues. In germline, CDR1 is SGHRS, CDR2 YFSETQ.

The chain joins TRBV30 to TRBJ2-2, with D tentatively TRBD1 (5 bases). Germline CDR1 and CDR2: GTSNPN and SVGIG (reference sequence). There are 15 residues in the CDR3. Trimming stripped 3 bases from V and 7 bases from J, with 18 bases between. The CDR3 DNA reads TGTGCCTGGAGCGCGCTAGGGGCCGAGAACGGGGAGCTGTTTTTT. It codes for CAWSALGAENGELFF.